A selection of T cell receptor beta chains follows, all from one sample in a study of human T cells and chemical hapten exposure. TCRdb called the reads again in MiXCR, with one record for every CDR3 protein. The sample contains about 120,000 distinct CDR3 sequences, about 8.9% of which appear only once. Sequencing input: whole blood. These receptors were collected from a human donor in good health. Some clones in this sample may be carry-over from other donors' samples. Each CDR3 is given with its conserved first and last residue.

TRBV6-2/TRBV6-3,CASSYTGGVSEKLFF
TRBV6-1,CASSELGFSYGYTF
TRBV24-1,CATSDRGVDTGELFF
TRBV6-1,CASRLRHNSNQPQHF
TRBV27,CASSSRGTGLLYEQYF
TRBV14,CASSQVRTREQYF
TRBV21-1,CASSAPRWWPAPQHF
TRBV20-1,CSARDTGTGEGQPQHF
TRBV27,CASSLWSAGQGGTYGYTF
TRBV5-1,CASSRRTGPNTEAFF
TRBV6-2/TRBV6-3,CASSSLRWQYF
TRBV6-5,CASSSNPGTPSDYGYTF